This TCR beta chain was identified in a study of T cell repertoires in cytomegalovirus infection. Study background: Carrying CMV and the relevant HLA type showed in public TCR beta signatures.

A remark on this clonotype: Its antigen remains unknown.

MiXCR, run by TCRdb on the reads, gives a single entry per CDR3 protein. The sample lists around 450,000 distinct CDR3 sequences; approximately 31% were seen once. Study findings and constraints: Public TCR beta family frequency separated CMV-and-HLA carriers, including in an independent cohort. Clonotypes of TCR beta that were HLA-C-restricted and CMV-specific dominated the ex vivo response.

V lost 4 bases, J lost 4 bases, and 13 bases lay in between. The CDR3 runs to 15 residues. Germline-derived CDR1 and CDR2 are SNHLY and FYNNEI. The chain joins TRBV2 to TRBJ2-2, with a tentative D call TRBD2 (7 bases). Sequences were obtained from PBMCs. The sequence derives from a human donor in good health (CMV status not recorded). Some clones in this sample may be carry-over from other donors' samples. The CDR3 protein is CASSGGGRSTGELFF. The CDR3 bases are TGTGCCAGCAGTGGGGGGGGCCGGAGCACCGGGGAGCTGTTTTTT. Complete variable domain (other parts from reference TRBV2 and TRBJ2-2): EPEVTQTPSHQVTQMGQEVILRCVPISNHLYFYWYRQILGQKVEFLVSFYNNEISEKSEIFDDQFSVERPDGSNFTLKIRSTKLEDSAMYFCASSGGGRSTGELFFGEGSRLTVL.